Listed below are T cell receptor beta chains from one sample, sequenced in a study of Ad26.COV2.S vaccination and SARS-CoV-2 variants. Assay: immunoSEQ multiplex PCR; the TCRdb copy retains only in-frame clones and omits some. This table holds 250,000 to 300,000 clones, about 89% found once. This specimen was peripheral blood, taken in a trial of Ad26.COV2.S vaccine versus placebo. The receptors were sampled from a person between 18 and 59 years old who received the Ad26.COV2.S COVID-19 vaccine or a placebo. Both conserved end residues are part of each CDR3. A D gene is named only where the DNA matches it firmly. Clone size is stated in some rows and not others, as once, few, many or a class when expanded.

CDR3: CASSPRGSYEQYF
DNA: TGTGCCAGCTCACCAAGGGGATCCTACGAGCAGTACTTC
size: NA
V: TRBV18
length: 13
J: TRBJ2-7
D: NA

CDR3: CASTFGGVHDTQYF
DNA: TGTGCCAGTACTTTTGGGGGGGTGCACGATACGCAGTATTTT
size: NA
V: TRBV19
length: 14
J: TRBJ2-3
D: TRBD2

CDR3: CASSPGDRGYGYGYTF
DNA: TGTGCCAGCAGCCCCGGGGACAGGGGGTATGGGTATGGCTACACCTTC
size: NA
V: TRBV7-6
length: 16
J: TRBJ1-2
D: TRBD1

CDR3: CSVGIGQGTSGSLGDEQFF
DNA: TGCAGCGTTGGAATCGGGCAGGGTACCAGCGGGAGTCTTGGGGATGAGCAGTTCTTC
size: NA
V: TRBV29-1
length: 19
J: TRBJ2-1
D: TRBD2

CDR3: CASSLEWDNSPLHF
DNA: TGTGCCAGCAGCTTAGAATGGGATAATTCACCCCTCCACTTT
size: NA
V: TRBV7-2
length: 14
J: TRBJ1-6
D: NA

CDR3: CASTNTAYEQYF
DNA: TGTGCCAGCACCAATACAGCCTACGAGCAGTACTTC
size: NA
V: TRBV6-5
length: 12
J: TRBJ2-7
D: NA

CDR3: CASTLSSGKAYYGYTF
DNA: TGTGCCAGCACCCTGTCCAGTGGGAAAGCGTACTATGGCTACACCTTC
size: NA
V: TRBV19
length: 16
J: TRBJ1-2
D: NA

CDR3: CATSWSSYNEQFF
DNA: TGTGCCACCAGTTGGAGCTCCTACAATGAGCAGTTCTTC
size: NA
V: TRBV24-1
length: 13
J: TRBJ2-1
D: NA

CDR3: CASSRSGTSVNEQFF
DNA: TGTGCCAGCAGTCGTTCCGGGACTAGCGTCAATGAGCAGTTCTTC
size: NA
V: TRBV9
length: 15
J: TRBJ2-1
D: TRBD2

CDR3: CASSSRQKANYGYTF
DNA: TGTGCCAGCAGCTCTAGACAGAAAGCTAACTATGGCTACACCTTC
size: NA
V: TRBV7-4
length: 15
J: TRBJ1-2
D: NA

CDR3: CAWRGYNEQFF
DNA: TGTGCCTGGAGGGGATACAATGAGCAGTTCTTC
size: NA
V: TRBV30
length: 11
J: TRBJ2-1
D: NA

CDR3: CASSLLRGGGYTF
DNA: TGTGCCAGCAGTTTGTTAAGAGGAGGTGGCTACACCTTC
size: NA
V: TRBV28
length: 13
J: TRBJ1-2
D: NA

CDR3: CASSLGQAGDTQYF
DNA: TGCGCCAGCAGCTTGGGACAGGCGGGAGATACGCAGTATTTT
size: NA
V: TRBV5-1
length: 14
J: TRBJ2-3
D: NA

CDR3: CASSQPGQGMQTQYF
DNA: TGTGCCAGCAGCCAACCGGGACAGGGGATGCAGACCCAGTACTTC
size: NA
V: TRBV3-1/TRBV3-2
length: 15
J: TRBJ2-5
D: TRBD1

CDR3: CASSRSPAVGEQYF
DNA: TGTGCCAGTAGTAGGAGCCCGGCCGTTGGGGAGCAGTACTTC
size: many
V: TRBV19
length: 14
J: TRBJ2-7
D: NA